Here is one T cell receptor beta chain with its context. The antigen remains unidentified. These data originate in a study of shared clonotypes between healthy human individuals. Findings and caveats of the study: On the whole, naive subsets had larger estimated richness than memory subsets had.

The study ran the assay at deep level. Libraries were prepared by immunoSEQ multiplex PCR; TCRdb keeps only in-frame clonotypes and omits some of them. The sample shows some 1 million clones, around 76% of them seen only once. Sequencing used memory CD4+ T cells sorted from blood. Subset given: CD45RA-negative fraction. The TCR originated in a young man in good health.

The CDR3 coding sequence is TGTGCCAGCAGCCAAGGAGGGTACACCATATATTTT. Its translation is CASSQGGYTIYF. This rearrangement joins TRBV14 to TRBJ1-3; D remains ambiguous. The CDR3 is made up of 12 amino acids. V lost 1 base to trimming and J lost 8 bases, with 6 bases between them. Per the germline V gene, CDR1 is SGHDN and CDR2 is FVKESK.